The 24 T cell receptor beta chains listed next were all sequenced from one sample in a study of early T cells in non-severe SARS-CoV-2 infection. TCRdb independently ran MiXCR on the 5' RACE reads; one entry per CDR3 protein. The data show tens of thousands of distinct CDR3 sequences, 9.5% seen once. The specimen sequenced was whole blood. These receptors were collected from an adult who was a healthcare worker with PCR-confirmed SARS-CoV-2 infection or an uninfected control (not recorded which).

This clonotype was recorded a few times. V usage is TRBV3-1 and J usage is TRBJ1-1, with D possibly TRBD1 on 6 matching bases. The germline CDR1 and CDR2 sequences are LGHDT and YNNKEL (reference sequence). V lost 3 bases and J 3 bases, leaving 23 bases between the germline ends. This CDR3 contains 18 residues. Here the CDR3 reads CASSHRQVGLAKDTEAFF. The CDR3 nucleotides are TGTGCCAGCAGCCACCGACAGGTGGGATTAGCGAAGGACACTGAAGCTTTCTTT.

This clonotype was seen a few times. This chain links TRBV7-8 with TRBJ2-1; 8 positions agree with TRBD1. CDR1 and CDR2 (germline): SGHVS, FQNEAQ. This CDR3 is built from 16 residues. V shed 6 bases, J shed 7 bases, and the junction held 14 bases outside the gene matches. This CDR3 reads CASRTVARGLRNEQFF. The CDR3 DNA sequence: TGTGCCAGCAGAACCGTGGCCAGGGGGCTTCGGAATGAGCAGTTCTTC.

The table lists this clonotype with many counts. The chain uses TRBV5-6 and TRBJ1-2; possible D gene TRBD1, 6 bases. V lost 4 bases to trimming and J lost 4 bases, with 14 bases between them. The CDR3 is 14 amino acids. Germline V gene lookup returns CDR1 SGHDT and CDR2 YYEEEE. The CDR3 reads CASSSRQVSYGYTF. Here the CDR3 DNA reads TGTGCCAGCAGCAGCAGACAGGTTAGCTATGGCTACACCTTC.

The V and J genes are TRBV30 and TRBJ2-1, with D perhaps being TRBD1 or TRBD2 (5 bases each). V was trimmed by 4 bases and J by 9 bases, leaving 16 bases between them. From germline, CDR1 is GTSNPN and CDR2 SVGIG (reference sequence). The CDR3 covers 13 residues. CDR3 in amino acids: CAWNPPGGIEQFF. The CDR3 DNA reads TGTGCCTGGAACCCCCCTGGGGGAATTGAGCAGTTCTTC.

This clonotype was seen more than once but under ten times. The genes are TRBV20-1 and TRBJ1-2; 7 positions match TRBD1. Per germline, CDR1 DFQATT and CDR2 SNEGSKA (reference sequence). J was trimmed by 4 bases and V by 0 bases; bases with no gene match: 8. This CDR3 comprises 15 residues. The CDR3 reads CSARDWNRGTYGYTF. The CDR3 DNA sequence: TGCAGTGCTAGAGATTGGAACAGGGGAACCTATGGCTACACCTTC.

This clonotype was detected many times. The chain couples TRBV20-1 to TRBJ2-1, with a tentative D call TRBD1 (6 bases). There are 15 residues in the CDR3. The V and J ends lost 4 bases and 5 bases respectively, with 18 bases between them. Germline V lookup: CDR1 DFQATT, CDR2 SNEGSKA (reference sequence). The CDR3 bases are TGCAGTGCTACCAGACCCGGATCAGGGGACAATGAGCAGTTCTTC. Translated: CSATRPGSGDNEQFF.

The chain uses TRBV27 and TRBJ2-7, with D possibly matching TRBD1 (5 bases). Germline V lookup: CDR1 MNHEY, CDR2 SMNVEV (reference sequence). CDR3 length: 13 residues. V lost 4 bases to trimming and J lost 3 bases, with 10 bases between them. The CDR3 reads CASSWGPGYEQYF. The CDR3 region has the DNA TGTGCCAGCAGTTGGGGCCCGGGCTACGAGCAGTACTTC.

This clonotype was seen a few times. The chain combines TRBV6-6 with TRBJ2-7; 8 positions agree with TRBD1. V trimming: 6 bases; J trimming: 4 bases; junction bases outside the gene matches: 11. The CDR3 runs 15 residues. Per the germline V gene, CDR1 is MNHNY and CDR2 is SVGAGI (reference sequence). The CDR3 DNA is TGTGCCAGCAGCCCTCTGAGACAGGGGCATTACGAGCAGTACTTC. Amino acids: CASSPLRQGHYEQYF.

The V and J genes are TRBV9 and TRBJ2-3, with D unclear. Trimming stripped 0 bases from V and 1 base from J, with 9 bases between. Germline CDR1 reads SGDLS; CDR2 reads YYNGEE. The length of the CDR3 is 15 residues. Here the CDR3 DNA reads TGTGCCAGCAGCGTAGTCGGGCAGGGCACAGATACGCAGTATTTT. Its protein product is CASSVVGQGTDTQYF. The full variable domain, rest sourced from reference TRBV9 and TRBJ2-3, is DSGVTQTPKHLITATGQRVTLRCSPRSGDLSVYWYQQSLDQGLQFLIQYYNGEERAKGNILERFSAQQFPDLHSELNLSSLELGDSALYFCASSVVGQGTDTQYFGPGTRLTVL.

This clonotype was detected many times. In DNA form, the CDR3 reads TGTGCCAGCAGCCCCGCGGGCACTGAAGCTTTCTTT. The encoded protein is CASSPAGTEAFF. The chain employs TRBV5-6 and TRBJ1-1, with D uncertain. The CDR3 extends over 12 amino acids. Deletions cut 4 bases from V and 4 bases from J, with 8 bases between. Per the germline V gene, CDR1 is SGHDT and CDR2 is YYEEEE. The full variable domain, with the rest looked up from reference TRBV5-6 and TRBJ1-1, is DAGVTQSPTHLIKTRGQQVTLRCSPKSGHDTVSWYQQALGQGPQFIFQYYEEEERQRGNFPDRFSGHQFPNYSSELNVNALLLGDSALYLCASSPAGTEAFFGQGTRLTVV.

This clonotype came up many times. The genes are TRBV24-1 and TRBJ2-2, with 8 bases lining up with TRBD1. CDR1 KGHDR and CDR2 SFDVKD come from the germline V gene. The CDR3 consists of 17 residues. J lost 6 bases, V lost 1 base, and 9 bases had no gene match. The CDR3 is CATSDFPDRGHAGELFF. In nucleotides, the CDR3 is TGTGCCACCAGTGATTTCCCCGACAGGGGTCACGCCGGGGAGCTGTTTTTT.

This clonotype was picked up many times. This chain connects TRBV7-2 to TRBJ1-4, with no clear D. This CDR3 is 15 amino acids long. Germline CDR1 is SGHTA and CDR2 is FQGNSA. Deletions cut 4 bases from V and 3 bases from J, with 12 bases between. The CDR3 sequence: CASSSNGVANEKLFF. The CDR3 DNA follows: TGTGCCAGCAGCTCGAACGGGGTCGCTAATGAAAAACTGTTTTTT. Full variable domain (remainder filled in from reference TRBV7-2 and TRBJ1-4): GAGVSQSPSNKVTEKGKDVELRCDPISGHTALYWYRQSLGQGLEFLIYFQGNSAPDKSGLPSDRFSAERTGGSVSTLTIQRTQQEDSAVYLCASSSNGVANEKLFFGSGTQLSVL.

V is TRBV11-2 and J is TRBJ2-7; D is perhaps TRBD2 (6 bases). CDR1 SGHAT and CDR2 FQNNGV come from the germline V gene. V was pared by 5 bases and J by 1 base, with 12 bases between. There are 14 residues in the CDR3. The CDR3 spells CASSQAGPSYEQYF. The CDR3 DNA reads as TGTGCCAGCAGCCAAGCGGGCCCTTCCTACGAGCAGTACTTC.

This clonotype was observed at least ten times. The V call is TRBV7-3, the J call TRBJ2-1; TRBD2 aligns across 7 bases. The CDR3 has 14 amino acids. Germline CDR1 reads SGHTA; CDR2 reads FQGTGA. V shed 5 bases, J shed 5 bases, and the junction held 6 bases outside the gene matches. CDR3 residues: CASSATSQNNEQFF. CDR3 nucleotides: TGTGCCAGCAGCGCGACTAGCCAAAACAATGAGCAGTTCTTC.

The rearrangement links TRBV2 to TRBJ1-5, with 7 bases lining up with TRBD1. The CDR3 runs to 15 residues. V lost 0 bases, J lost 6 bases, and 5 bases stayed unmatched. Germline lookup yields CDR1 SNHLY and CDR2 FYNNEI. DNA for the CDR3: TGTGCCAGCAGTGAAGCGACAGGGAGCCCTCAGCCCCAGCATTTT. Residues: CASSEATGSPQPQHF.

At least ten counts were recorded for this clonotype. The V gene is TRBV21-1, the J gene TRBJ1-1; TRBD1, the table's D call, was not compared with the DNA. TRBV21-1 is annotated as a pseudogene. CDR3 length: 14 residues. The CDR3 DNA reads TGTGCCAGCAGCAGAGAGGACAGGGCCACTGAAGCTTTCTTT. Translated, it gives CASSREDRATEAFF.

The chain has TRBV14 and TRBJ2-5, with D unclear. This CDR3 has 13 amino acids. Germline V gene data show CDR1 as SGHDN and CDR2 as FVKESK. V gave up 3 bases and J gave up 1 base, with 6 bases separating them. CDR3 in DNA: TGTGCCAGCAGCCATTTTGTCCAAGAGACCCAGTACTTC. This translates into CASSHFVQETQYF. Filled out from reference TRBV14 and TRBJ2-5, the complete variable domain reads EAGVTQFPSHSVIEKGQTVTLRCDPISGHDNLYWYRRVMGKEIKFLLHFVKESKQDESGMPNNRFLAERTGGTYSTLKVQPAELEDSGVYFCASSHFVQETQYFGPGTRLLVL.

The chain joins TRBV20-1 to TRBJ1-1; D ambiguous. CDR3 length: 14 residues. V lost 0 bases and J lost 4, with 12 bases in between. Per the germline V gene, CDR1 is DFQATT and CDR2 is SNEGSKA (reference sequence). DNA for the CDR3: TGCAGTGCTAGAGATCGCCTGTGGGCCACTGAAGCTTTCTTT. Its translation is CSARDRLWATEAFF.

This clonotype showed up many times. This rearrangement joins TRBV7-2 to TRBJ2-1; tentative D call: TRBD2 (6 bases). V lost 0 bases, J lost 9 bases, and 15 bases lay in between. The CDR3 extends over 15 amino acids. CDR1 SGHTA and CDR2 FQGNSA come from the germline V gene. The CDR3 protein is CASSLALGRRSEQFF. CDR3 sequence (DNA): TGTGCCAGCAGCTTAGCCTTGGGGAGGCGGAGTGAGCAGTTCTTC. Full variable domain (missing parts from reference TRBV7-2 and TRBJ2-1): GAGVSQSPSNKVTEKGKDVELRCDPISGHTALYWYRQSLGQGLEFLIYFQGNSAPDKSGLPSDRFSAERTGGSVSTLTIQRTQQEDSAVYLCASSLALGRRSEQFFGPGTRLTVL.

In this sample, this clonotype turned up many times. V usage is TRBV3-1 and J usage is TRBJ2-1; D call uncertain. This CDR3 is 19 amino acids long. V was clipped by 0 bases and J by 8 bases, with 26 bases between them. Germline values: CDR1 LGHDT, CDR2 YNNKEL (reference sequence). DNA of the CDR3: TGTGCCAGCAGCCAAGAGTTCACACGGCCTTTCACCCAGAGCCATGAGCAGTTCTTC. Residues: CASSQEFTRPFTQSHEQFF.

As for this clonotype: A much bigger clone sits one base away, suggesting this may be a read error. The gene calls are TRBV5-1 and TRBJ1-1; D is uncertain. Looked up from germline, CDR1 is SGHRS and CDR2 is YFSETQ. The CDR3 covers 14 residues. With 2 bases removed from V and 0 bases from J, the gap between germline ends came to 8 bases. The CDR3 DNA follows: TGCGCCAGCAGCTTATCGACGATGAACACTGAAGCTTTCTTT. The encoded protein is CASSLSTMNTEAFF.

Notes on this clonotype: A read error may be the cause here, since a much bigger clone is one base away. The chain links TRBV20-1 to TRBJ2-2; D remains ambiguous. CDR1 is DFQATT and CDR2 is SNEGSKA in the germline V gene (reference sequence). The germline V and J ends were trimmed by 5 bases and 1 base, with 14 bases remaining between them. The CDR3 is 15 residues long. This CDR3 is CSACYNRRNTGELFF. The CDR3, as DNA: TGCAGTGCTTGTTATAATCGGCGGAACACCGGGGAGCTGTTTTTT.

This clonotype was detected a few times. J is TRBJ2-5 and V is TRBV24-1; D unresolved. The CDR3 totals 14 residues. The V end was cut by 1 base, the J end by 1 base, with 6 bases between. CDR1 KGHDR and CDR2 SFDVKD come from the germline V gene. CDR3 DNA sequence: TGTGCCACCAGTGATTTTAACACCCAAGAGACCCAGTACTTC. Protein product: CATSDFNTQETQYF.

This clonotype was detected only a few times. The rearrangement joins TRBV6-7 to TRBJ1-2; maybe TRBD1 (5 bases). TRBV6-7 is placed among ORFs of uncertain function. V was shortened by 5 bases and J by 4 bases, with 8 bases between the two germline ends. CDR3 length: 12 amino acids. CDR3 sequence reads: CASSGHVYGYTF. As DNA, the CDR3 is TGTGCCAGCAGTGGACATGTCTATGGCTACACCTTC.